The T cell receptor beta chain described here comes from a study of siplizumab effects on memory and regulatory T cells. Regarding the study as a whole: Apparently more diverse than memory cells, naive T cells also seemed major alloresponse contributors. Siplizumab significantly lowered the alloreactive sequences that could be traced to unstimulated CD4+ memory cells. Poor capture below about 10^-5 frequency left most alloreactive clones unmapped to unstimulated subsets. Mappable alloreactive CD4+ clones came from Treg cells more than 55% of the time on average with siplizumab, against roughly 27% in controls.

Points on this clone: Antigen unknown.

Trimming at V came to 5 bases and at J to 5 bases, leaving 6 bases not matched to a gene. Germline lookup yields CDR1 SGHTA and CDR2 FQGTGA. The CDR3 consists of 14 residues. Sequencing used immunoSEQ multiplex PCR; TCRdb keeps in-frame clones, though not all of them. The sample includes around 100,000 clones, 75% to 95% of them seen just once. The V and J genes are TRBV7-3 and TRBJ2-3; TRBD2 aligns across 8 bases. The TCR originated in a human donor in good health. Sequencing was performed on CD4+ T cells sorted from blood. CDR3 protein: CASSPGGGRDTQYF. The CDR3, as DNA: TGTGCCAGCAGCCCGGGCGGGGGGAGAGATACGCAGTATTTT.